This section outlines one T cell receptor (beta chain) sequence together with its context. Donors were Caucasian adults residing in Nashville, Tennessee, USA. This record comes from a study of shared clonotypes between healthy human individuals. The assay was immunoSEQ multiplex PCR, and TCRdb's table has in-frame clones only and misses some. This sample has a few million clones; roughly 92% occur once, and the top ten carry over 0.12%. With 0 bases removed from V and 2 bases from J, the gap between germline ends came to 3 bases. CDR3 length: 13 amino acids. Germline CDR1 and CDR2: SGHTA and FQGTGA. The genes are TRBV7-3 and TRBJ2-3; D remains ambiguous. Specimen: naive CD4+ T cells sorted from blood. Specified subset: CD45RA+ positively selected. The sequence came from a man between 18 and 35 years old in good health. In nucleotides, the CDR3 is TGTGCCAGCAGCTTAACGCCCACAGATACGCAGTATTTT. This codes for CASSLTPTDTQYF.